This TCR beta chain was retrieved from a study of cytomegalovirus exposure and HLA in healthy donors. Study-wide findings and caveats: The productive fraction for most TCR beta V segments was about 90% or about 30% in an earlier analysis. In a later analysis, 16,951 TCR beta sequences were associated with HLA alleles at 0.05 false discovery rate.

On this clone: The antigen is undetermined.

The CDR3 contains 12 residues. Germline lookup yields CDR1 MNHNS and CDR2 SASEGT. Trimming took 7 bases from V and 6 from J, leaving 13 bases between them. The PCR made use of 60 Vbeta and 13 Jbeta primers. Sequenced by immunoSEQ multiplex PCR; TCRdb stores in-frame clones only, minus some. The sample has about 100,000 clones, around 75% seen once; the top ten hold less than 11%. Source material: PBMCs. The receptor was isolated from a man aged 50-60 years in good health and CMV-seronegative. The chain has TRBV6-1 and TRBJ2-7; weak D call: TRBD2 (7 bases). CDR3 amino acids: CASIGGLSEQYF. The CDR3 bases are TGTGCCAGCATCGGGGGGCTGAGCGAGCAGTACTTC.